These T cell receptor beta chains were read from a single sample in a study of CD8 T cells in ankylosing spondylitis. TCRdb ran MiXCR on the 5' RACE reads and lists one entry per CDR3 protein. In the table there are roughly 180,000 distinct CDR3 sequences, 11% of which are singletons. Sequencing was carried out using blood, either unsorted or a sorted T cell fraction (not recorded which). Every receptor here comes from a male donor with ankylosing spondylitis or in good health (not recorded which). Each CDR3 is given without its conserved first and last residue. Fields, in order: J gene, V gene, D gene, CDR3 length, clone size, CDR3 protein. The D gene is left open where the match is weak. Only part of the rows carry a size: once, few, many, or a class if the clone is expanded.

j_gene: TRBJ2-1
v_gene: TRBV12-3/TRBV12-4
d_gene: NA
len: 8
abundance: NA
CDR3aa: APRINEQF

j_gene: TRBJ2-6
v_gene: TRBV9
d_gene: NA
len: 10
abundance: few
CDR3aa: ASSVDEVHLG

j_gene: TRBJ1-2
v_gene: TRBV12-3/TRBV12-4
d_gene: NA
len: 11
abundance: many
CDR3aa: ASSLSRERGYT

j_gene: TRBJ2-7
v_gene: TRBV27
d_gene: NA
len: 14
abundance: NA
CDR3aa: ASRRVGRDPQGEQY

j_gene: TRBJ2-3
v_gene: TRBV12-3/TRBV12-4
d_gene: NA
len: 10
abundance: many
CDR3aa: ASSFREDTQY

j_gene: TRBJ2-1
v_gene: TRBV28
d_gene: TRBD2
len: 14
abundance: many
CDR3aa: ASSLAGGPPYNEQF

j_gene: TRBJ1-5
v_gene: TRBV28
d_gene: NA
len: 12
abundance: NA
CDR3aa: ASSLPLGDQPQH

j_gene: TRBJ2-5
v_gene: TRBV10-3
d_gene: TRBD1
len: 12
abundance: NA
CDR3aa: AISRQGIRETQY

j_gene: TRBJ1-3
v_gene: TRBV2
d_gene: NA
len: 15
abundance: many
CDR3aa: ASTSVGLGASGNTIY

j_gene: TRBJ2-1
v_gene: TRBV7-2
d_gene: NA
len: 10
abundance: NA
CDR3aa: ASSLDLYEQF

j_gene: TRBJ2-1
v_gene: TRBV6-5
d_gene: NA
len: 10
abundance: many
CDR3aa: ASSYRGNEQF